The 16 T cell receptor beta chains listed next were all sequenced from one sample in a study of identical twins. TCRdb reprocessed the 5' RACE reads with MiXCR, giving one entry per CDR3 protein. The sample comprises 240,000 or so distinct CDR3 sequences, roughly 7% of which are singletons, and roughly 3.4% rests with the top ten. A further study also used this sample, focusing on yellow fever vaccine responses in identical twins.

Input material: memory (CD45RO+) T cells sorted from blood. The receptors derive from a woman aged 18-29 years in good health.

The chain has TRBV4-2 and TRBJ2-2; D remains unclear. The CDR3 loop spans 14 amino acids. Looked up from germline, CDR1 is LGHNA and CDR2 is YNFKEQ. The ends were cut back, 0 bases at V and 5 bases at J, with 7 bases in the middle. The CDR3 is CASSQEWGTGELFF. The CDR3 DNA reads as TGTGCCAGCAGCCAAGAGTGGGGTACCGGGGAGCTGTTTTTT.

Only a few counts were recorded for this clonotype. The chain combines TRBV12-3 or TRBV12-4 with TRBJ2-3; possibly TRBD1 for D (6 bases). The CDR3 is 15 residues long. Between the trimmed V and J ends, which lost 6 bases and 0 bases, there was a span of 13 bases. The CDR3 DNA is TGTGCCAGCAGGCTACAGGGTACTAGCACAGATACGCAGTATTTT. It is translated as CASRLQGTSTDTQYF.

This clonotype has a handful of counts. The chain employs TRBV29-1 and TRBJ1-2; TRBD1 is a possible D gene (6 bases). V was trimmed by 4 bases and J by 2 bases, leaving 11 bases between them. Germline V CDR1 and CDR2: SQVTM, ANQGSEA. This CDR3 spans 13 amino acids. The CDR3 sequence is CSVVLQGNYGYTF. The CDR3 DNA follows: TGCAGCGTTGTCCTTCAGGGGAACTATGGCTACACCTTC.

This clonotype was found a few times. The V gene is TRBV27, the J gene TRBJ1-1; D gene uncertain. V lost 1 base and J lost 3, with 12 bases in between. Per germline, CDR1 MNHEY and CDR2 SMNVEV (reference sequence). The CDR3 extends over 15 amino acids. CDR3 bases: TGTGCCAGCAGTTTATTGAGCAGTAGGTACACTGAAGCTTTCTTT. The encoded protein is CASSLLSSRYTEAFF.

This clonotype was observed at least ten times. The chain recombines TRBV29-1 with TRBJ2-2, with D uncertain. CDR3 length: 13 residues. Germline CDR1 SQVTM, CDR2 ANQGSEA. The V end lost 2 bases, the J end lost 6 bases, and 10 bases lay between the germline ends. As DNA, the CDR3 is TGCAGCGTTGAACGATCCTCCCCCGGGGAGCTGTTTTTT. Its protein is CSVERSSPGELFF.

The J gene is TRBJ2-6, the V gene TRBV6-1; D is undetermined. Germline V gene sequence: CDR1 MNHNS, CDR2 SASEGT. Trimming took off 9 bases at V and 2 bases at J, with 8 bases between the two ends. There are 13 residues in the CDR3. CDR3 in DNA: TGTGCCAGTAGACAAACTGGGGCCAACGTCCTGACTTTC. Translated: CASRQTGANVLTF.

The chain joins TRBV15 to TRBJ2-2; possibly TRBD2 for D (5 bases). Germline CDR1 LNHNV, CDR2 YYDKDF (reference sequence). Trimming cost V 0 bases and J 0 bases, with 11 bases left between them. CDR3 length: 17 amino acids. CDR3 bases: TGTGCCACCAGCAGAGATCTCACTAGTGCGAACACCGGGGAGCTGTTTTTT. Translation gives CATSRDLTSANTGELFF.

This clonotype appeared a few times. Germline and junction disagree at one end, which may indicate a read error. The chain links TRBV7-2 to TRBJ2-7; TRBD2 aligns across 10 bases. Germline V gives CDR1 SGHTA, CDR2 FQGNSA. The CDR3 is made up of 15 amino acids. This CDR3 reads CASSLASGSTYEQYF. DNA for the CDR3: TGTGCCAGCAGCCTAGCTAGCGGGAGCACCTACGAGCAGTACTTC.

This clonotype was observed a few times. The genes are TRBV28 and TRBJ1-6; D uncertain. Between the trimmed V and J ends, which lost 6 bases and 14 bases, there was a span of 14 bases. Germline CDR1 is MDHEN and CDR2 is SYDVKM. The CDR3 covers 12 residues. The CDR3 DNA reads TGTGCCAGCAGGAGATCGGACTCGGCCCTCCACTTT. This codes for CASRRSDSALHF.

In its sample, this clonotype was seen a few times. The chain employs TRBV6-1 and TRBJ1-2; TRBD1 is a possible D gene (6 bases). Germline loops: CDR1 MNHNS, CDR2 SASEGT. CDR3 length: 13 amino acids. Trimming stripped 1 base from V and 8 bases from J, with 11 bases between. DNA for the CDR3: TGTGCCAGCAGTGAAGACGGACAGTTCGGCTACACCTTC. Residues: CASSEDGQFGYTF.

This clonotype was observed many times. The chain carries TRBV10-3 and TRBJ2-5, with TRBD1 matching 8 bases. Germline CDR1 and CDR2: ENHRY and SYGVKD. Germline trimming cut 3 bases from V and 1 base from J; bases unmatched to any gene: 1. The CDR3 runs to 14 residues. DNA for the CDR3: TGTGCCATCAGTGATCAGGGGGCCCAAGAGACCCAGTACTTC. This sequence encodes CAISDQGAQETQYF.

The chain carries TRBV2 and TRBJ2-1; D remains unclear. CDR1 and CDR2 from the germline V gene are SNHLY and FYNNEI. The CDR3 spans 17 residues. Trimming pared 2 bases from V and 9 bases from J, leaving 23 bases between. The CDR3 region is CASSEPQQGRKWGEQFF. The CDR3 DNA is TGTGCCAGCAGTGAACCCCAACAAGGCCGAAAATGGGGTGAGCAGTTCTTC.

The genes are TRBV27 and TRBJ2-3; 14 positions match TRBD2. With V trimmed by 6 bases and J by 0 bases, 5 bases remained unmatched. The CDR3 extends over 17 amino acids. Germline CDR1 is MNHEY and CDR2 is SMNVEV (reference sequence). The CDR3 nucleotides read TGTGCCAGCAGACGACTAGCGGGGGGGGGTAGCACAGATACGCAGTATTTT. Residues: CASRRLAGGGSTDTQYF.

This clonotype showed up many times. The V and J genes are TRBV20-1 and TRBJ1-5, with a possible D match to TRBD1 (5 bases). V was shortened by 6 bases and J by 0 bases, with 18 bases between the two germline ends. The CDR3 contains 16 residues. CDR1 and CDR2 (germline): DFQATT, SNEGSKA (reference sequence). In nucleotides, the CDR3 is TGCAGTGCCCTAATAGGTGGGGGGAATAGCAATCAGCCCCAGCATTTT. It is translated as CSALIGGGNSNQPQHF.

This clonotype was detected a few times. The chain has TRBV7-6 and TRBJ2-1; 8 nucleotides match TRBD2. V shed 6 bases, J shed 7 bases, and the junction held 8 bases outside the gene matches. The CDR3 covers 14 residues. CDR1 and CDR2 from the germline V gene are SGHVS and FNYEAQ. The CDR3 loop is CASRTGGLLNEQFF. The CDR3 DNA reads as TGTGCCAGCAGGACGGGGGGGCTGCTGAATGAGCAGTTCTTC.

V gene TRBV27 combines with J gene TRBJ1-2; no clear D. Germline CDR1 is MNHEY and CDR2 is SMNVEV (reference sequence). The CDR3 is made up of 16 amino acids. The V end lost 3 bases, the J end lost 1 base, and 15 bases lay between the germline ends. The CDR3 spells CASSFREDGYNYGYTF. The CDR3 DNA sequence: TGTGCCAGCAGTTTCCGGGAGGACGGCTATAACTATGGCTACACCTTC.